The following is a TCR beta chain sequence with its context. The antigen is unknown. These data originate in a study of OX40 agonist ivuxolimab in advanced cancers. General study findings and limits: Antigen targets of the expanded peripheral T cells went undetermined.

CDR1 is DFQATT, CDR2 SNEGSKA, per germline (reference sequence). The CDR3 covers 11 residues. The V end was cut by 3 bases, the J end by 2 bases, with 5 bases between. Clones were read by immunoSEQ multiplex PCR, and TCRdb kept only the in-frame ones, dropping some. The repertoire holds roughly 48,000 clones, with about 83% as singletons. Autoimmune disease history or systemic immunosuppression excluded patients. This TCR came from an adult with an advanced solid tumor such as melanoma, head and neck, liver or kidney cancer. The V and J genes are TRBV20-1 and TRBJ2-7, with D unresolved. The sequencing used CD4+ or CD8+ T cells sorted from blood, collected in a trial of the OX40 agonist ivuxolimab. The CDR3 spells CSASVTYEQYF. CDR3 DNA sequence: TGCAGTGCTAGTGTAACCTACGAGCAGTACTTC.